The 28 T cell receptor beta chains below all came from one sample that was sequenced in a study of T cell responses to AZD1222 COVID-19 vaccine. The method was immunoSEQ multiplex PCR; TCRdb's version includes in-frame clones alone and lacks a portion of them. Of fewer than 200,000 clones in the sample, around 92% were seen once. The sequenced sample was peripheral blood, obtained on day 0 of AZD1222 vaccination. These TCRs come from an adult in good health.

The chain links TRBV7-2 to TRBJ1-2; D uncertain. Germline lookup yields CDR1 SGHTA and CDR2 FQGNSA. Trimming took off 4 bases at V and 8 bases at J, with 14 bases between the two ends. The CDR3 spans 13 residues. CDR3 in DNA: TGTGCCAGCAGCTCCTCAATAACTATCGGCTACACCTTC. It codes for CASSSSITIGYTF. The variable domain in full, with the rest retrieved from reference TRBV7-2 and TRBJ1-2, is GAGVSQSPSNKVTEKGKDVELRCDPISGHTALYWYRQSLGQGLEFLIYFQGNSAPDKSGLPSDRFSAERTGGSVSTLTIQRTQQEDSAVYLCASSSSITIGYTFGSGTRLTVV.

The chain combines TRBV3-1 (or the pseudogene TRBV3-2) with TRBJ2-7, with TRBD1 matching 9 bases. Trimming took 0 bases from V and 7 from J; bases not matched to a gene: 7. CDR1 and CDR2 from the germline V gene are LGHDT and YNNKEL (reference sequence). The CDR3 length is 15 residues. The CDR3 nucleotides are TGTGCCAGCAGCCAAGAGGGGACAGGGTCGTTGGAGCAGTACTTC. Residues: CASSQEGTGSLEQYF.

The chain joins TRBV7-2 to TRBJ2-1, with 11 bases that match TRBD2. CDR1 and CDR2 from the germline V gene are SGHTA and FQGNSA. V shed 1 base, J shed 7 bases, and the junction held 3 bases outside the gene matches. The CDR3 has 15 residues. DNA for the CDR3: TGTGCCAGCAGCTTAGGGGCTAGCGGGGGGAATGAGCAGTTCTTC. Amino acid sequence: CASSLGASGGNEQFF.

V is TRBV5-1 and J is TRBJ1-6; D may be TRBD1 (5 bases). The V gene lost 5 bases and the J gene lost 2 bases, with 11 bases spanning the gap. Germline lookup yields CDR1 SGHRS and CDR2 YFSETQ. The CDR3 extends over 15 amino acids. This CDR3 reads CASRAGFTYNSPLHF. As DNA, the CDR3 is TGCGCCAGCAGGGCAGGGTTCACCTATAATTCACCCCTCCACTTT.

The rearrangement uses TRBV2 and TRBJ1-2, with 7 nucleotides matching TRBD1. The germline gives CDR1 SNHLY, CDR2 FYNNEI. Trimming took 4 bases from V and 8 from J; bases not matched to a gene: 16. The CDR3 has 16 residues. CDR3 DNA: TGTGCCAGCAGTGCCTATTCGACAGGGAAGAGTGAAGGCTACACCTTC. Translating gives CASSAYSTGKSEGYTF.

The chain employs TRBV25-1 and TRBJ1-3, with 7 bases fitting TRBD1. CDR3 length: 15 amino acids. Trimming took 2 bases from V and 4 from J; bases not matched to a gene: 5. Germline V gene sequence: CDR1 MGHDK, CDR2 SYGVNS. The CDR3: CASSEQGVWGNTIYF. The CDR3 bases are TGTGCCAGCAGTGAACAGGGGGTCTGGGGAAACACCATATATTTT. Based on the CDR3 plus reference TRBV25-1 and TRBJ1-3, the full variable domain is EADIYQTPRYLVIGTGKKITLECSQTMGHDKMYWYQQDPGMELHLIHYSYGVNSTEKGDLSSESTVSRIRTEHFPLTLESARPSHTSQYLCASSEQGVWGNTIYFGEGSWLTVV.

The chain joins TRBV7-8 to TRBJ1-3; unclear D gene. The V and J ends lost 0 bases and 0 bases respectively, with 12 bases between them. This CDR3 is built from 17 residues. Per the germline V gene, CDR1 is SGHVS and CDR2 is FQNEAQ. The CDR3 spells CASSLAETRGSGNTIYF. The CDR3, as DNA: TGTGCCAGCAGCTTAGCGGAAACACGAGGCTCTGGAAACACCATATATTTT. Together with reference TRBV7-8 and TRBJ1-3, the CDR3 gives the full variable domain: GAGVSQSPRYKVAKRGQDVALRCDPISGHVSLFWYQQALGQGPEFLTYFQNEAQLDKSGLPSDRFFAERPEGSVSTLKIQRTQQEDSAVYLCASSLAETRGSGNTIYFGEGSWLTVV.

This clone was seen a handful of times. This chain connects TRBV5-4 to TRBJ2-5; 13 bases map to TRBD2. Trimming removed 4 bases from V and 5 bases from J; junction bases left unmatched: 5. Per germline, CDR1 SGHNT and CDR2 YYREEE (reference sequence). The CDR3 is 15 amino acids. The CDR3 reads CASSKTSGGWETQYF. The CDR3 bases are TGTGCCAGCAGCAAGACTAGCGGGGGGTGGGAGACCCAGTACTTC.

This chain joins TRBV18 and TRBJ2-7, with 9 bases lining up with TRBD2. CDR1 KGHSH and CDR2 LQKENI come from the germline V gene. The CDR3 contains 14 residues. Trimming at V came to 3 bases and at J to 3 bases, leaving 3 bases not matched to a gene. The CDR3 sequence is CASSPPTSGYEQYF. In nucleotides, the CDR3 is TGTGCCAGCTCACCTCCGACTAGCGGCTACGAGCAGTACTTC.

The V and J genes are TRBV11-2 and TRBJ1-3; 7 bases match TRBD1. The germline V gene has CDR1 SGHAT and CDR2 FQNNGV. The junction had 3 bases not matched to a gene; V was cut back by 0 bases and J by 1 base. CDR3 length equals 16 residues. The CDR3 DNA reads as TGTGCCAGCAGCTTAGATGACAGGGCTTCTGGAAACACCATATATTTT. Protein product: CASSLDDRASGNTIYF.

This clone is a singleton in its sample. The chain uses TRBV10-2 and TRBJ2-1; D ambiguous. V dropped 10 bases and J dropped 1 base, with 11 bases sitting between them. This CDR3 contains 13 residues. Germline loops: CDR1 WSHSY, CDR2 SAAADI. The CDR3 sequence is CAIGDQSYNEQFF. CDR3 sequence (DNA): TGCGCCATCGGCGACCAATCCTACAATGAGCAGTTCTTC.

This clone was detected once. This chain uses TRBV9 with TRBJ1-1; 7 bases fit TRBD1. The CDR3 totals 14 residues. V was clipped by 3 bases and J by 5 bases; unmatched bases: 7. Looked up from germline, CDR1 is SGDLS and CDR2 is YYNGEE. The chain's CDR3 is CASSAGQEVTEAFF. The DNA of the CDR3 is TGTGCCAGCAGCGCCGGACAGGAGGTGACTGAAGCTTTCTTT.

This clone was seen a single time. CDR3 nucleotides: TGTGCCAGTAGTAAGGGACAGATCCAGCCCCAGCATTTT. It yields the protein CASSKGQIQPQHF. The V call is TRBV19, the J call TRBJ1-5; 7 bases map to TRBD1. Germline V gives CDR1 LNHDA, CDR2 SQIVND (reference sequence). With 4 bases clipped from V and 7 bases from J, the junction kept 4 bases outside the gene matches. This CDR3 spans 13 amino acids.

The chain couples TRBV19 to TRBJ1-6; 8 positions match TRBD1. Unmatched junction bases numbered 2, after V lost 3 bases and J lost 7 bases. The CDR3 consists of 14 residues. Germline assignment: CDR1 LNHDA and CDR2 SQIVND (reference sequence). CDR3 coding DNA: TGTGCCAGTAGTATTGACAGGGGAAATTCACCCCTCCACTTT. Its protein is CASSIDRGNSPLHF.

V gene TRBV5-6 combines with J gene TRBJ1-1; D call uncertain. Deletions cut 1 base from V and 2 bases from J, with 9 bases between. Germline V gene sequence: CDR1 SGHDT, CDR2 YYEEEE. This CDR3 comprises 14 residues. DNA for the CDR3: TGTGCCAGCAGCTTGATCCAGGAAAACACTGAAGCTTTCTTT. Its protein is CASSLIQENTEAFF.

The sample holds one count of this clone. The rearrangement links TRBV5-1 to TRBJ2-3; TRBD2 matches 9 bases. The CDR3 is 17 amino acids. The V and J ends lost 0 bases and 3 bases, in that order; junction bases with no gene match: 8. Germline CDR1 SGHRS, CDR2 YFSETQ. The CDR3: CASSLAGSGRGTDTQYF. The DNA for the CDR3 is TGCGCCAGCAGCTTGGCAGGTAGCGGGAGAGGTACAGATACGCAGTATTTT.

This clone was detected once. The gene calls are TRBV28 and TRBJ1-6; 10 bases line up with TRBD1. The CDR3 totals 19 residues. Germline CDR1 reads MDHEN; CDR2 reads SYDVKM. Losses at the gene ends were 5 bases for V and 5 bases for J; bases not matched to a gene: 15. This CDR3 reads CASSPNAIGTGENNSPLHF. DNA of the CDR3: TGTGCCAGCAGTCCTAACGCCATCGGGACAGGGGAGAATAATTCACCCCTCCACTTT.

The J gene is TRBJ1-6, the V gene TRBV12-1; the table names TRBD1, a call not compared with the DNA. TRBV12-1 represents a pseudogene. This CDR3 is 16 amino acids long. Here the CDR3 reads CASSYQTTGAGWALHF. CDR3 nucleotide sequence: TGTGCCAGCAGTTATCAAACTACAGGGGCGGGTTGGGCCCTCCACTTT.

The CDR3: CASSRGVYSNQPQHF. Here the CDR3 DNA reads TGTGCCAGCAGCCGTGGGGTTTATAGCAATCAGCCCCAGCATTTT. V and J are TRBV3-1 (or the pseudogene TRBV3-2) and TRBJ1-5, with unresolved D. Trimming removed 4 bases from V and 0 bases from J, with 10 bases in between. CDR1 LGHDT and CDR2 YNNKEL come from the germline V gene (reference sequence). The CDR3 is 15 residues long.

The chain is built from TRBV12-3 or TRBV12-4 and TRBJ1-1, with D maybe TRBD1 (6 bases). V was cut by 6 bases and J by 6 bases, with 14 bases left in between. The CDR3 is made up of 13 amino acids. The CDR3 here is CASRPGVVSEAFF. The CDR3 DNA is TGTGCCAGCAGGCCAGGGGTTGTGTCTGAAGCTTTCTTT.

In this sample, this clone turned up a few times. The chain uses TRBV7-9 and TRBJ1-1; D gene unclear. The CDR3 is 12 amino acids. Trimming left V 7 bases short and J 2 bases short, with 8 bases between. Germline CDR1 and CDR2: SEHNR and FQNEAQ (reference sequence). The CDR3 region is CASKEGNTEAFF. The CDR3 region has the DNA TGTGCCAGCAAAGAAGGAAACACTGAAGCTTTCTTT.

The chain joins TRBV25-1 to TRBJ2-7; perhaps TRBD2 as D (6 bases). Germline V gene sequence: CDR1 MGHDK, CDR2 SYGVNS. V lost 1 base to trimming and J lost 5 bases, with 12 bases between them. The CDR3 covers 14 residues. This CDR3 is CASSEWGGLNEQYF. The CDR3 region has the DNA TGTGCCAGCAGTGAATGGGGAGGCTTAAACGAGCAGTACTTC.

The genes are TRBV2 and TRBJ1-5; D remains ambiguous. The germline V gene encodes CDR1 SNHLY and CDR2 FYNNEI. V was cut by 7 bases and J by 3 bases, with 10 bases left in between. The CDR3 sequence is 13 residues long. The CDR3: CASIQTNNQPQHF. As DNA, the CDR3 is TGTGCCAGCATCCAGACGAACAATCAGCCCCAGCATTTT.

The chain employs TRBV19 and TRBJ2-2, with D perhaps given as TRBD1 or TRBD2 (5 bases each). V lost 3 bases, J lost 6 bases, and 11 bases lay in between. Germline CDR1 reads LNHDA; CDR2 reads SQIVND (reference sequence). This CDR3 region has 14 residues. The CDR3 DNA follows: TGTGCCAGTAGTATTCGGGGCGTTCCCGGGGAGCTGTTTTTT. Translation gives CASSIRGVPGELFF.

The rearrangement links TRBV6-1 to TRBJ2-7; D is possibly TRBD1 (6 bases). The V and J ends lost 1 base and 6 bases respectively, with 10 bases between them. The germline CDR1 and CDR2 sequences are MNHNS and SASEGT. The CDR3 length is 13 residues. CDR3 protein: CASSEGWGPEQYV. CDR3 DNA: TGTGCCAGCAGTGAAGGGTGGGGGCCCGAGCAGTACGTC.

The chain joins TRBV30 to TRBJ2-3; D is tentatively TRBD1 or TRBD2 (5 bases each). The germline gives CDR1 GTSNPN, CDR2 SVGIG (reference sequence). V was trimmed by 2 bases and J by 2 bases, leaving 11 bases between them. CDR3 size: 14 residues. The CDR3 spells CAWSRGGSTDTQYF. In DNA, the CDR3 is TGTGCCTGGAGTCGGGGCGGATCCACAGATACGCAGTATTTT.

The rearrangement uses TRBV7-2 and TRBJ2-2; D is unclear. Germline CDR1 SGHTA, CDR2 FQGNSA. V lost 0 bases to trimming and J lost 0 bases, with 5 bases between them. This CDR3 is 15 amino acids long. In DNA form, the CDR3 reads TGTGCCAGCAGCTTAGCACTCGCGAACACCGGGGAGCTGTTTTTT. This sequence encodes CASSLALANTGELFF.

V and J are TRBV7-9 and TRBJ1-1, with unresolved D. The V gene's germline CDR1 is SEHNR and CDR2 FQNEAQ (reference sequence). This CDR3 contains 11 residues. With 5 bases removed from V and 7 bases from J, the gap between germline ends came to 8 bases. The chain's CDR3 is CASSPMDEAFF. The CDR3 coding sequence is TGTGCCAGCAGCCCAATGGATGAAGCTTTCTTT.